This T cell receptor (beta chain) was sequenced during a study of CD8 T cells in Susac syndrome. It was with random hexamers that about 0.45 to 1 ug RNA was reverse transcribed. TCRdb called the immunoSEQ multiplex PCR reads again in MiXCR, with one record for every CDR3 protein. In the table there are around 270,000 distinct CDR3 sequences, approximately 89% of which are singletons. CDR3 length: 14 amino acids. Deletions cut 1 base from V and 4 bases from J, with 8 bases between. Broader study findings: Regarding the TCR sequencing and HLA analysis, the study admitted that a relatively small number of individuals were involved.

With regard to this clonotype: Its antigen is unidentified.

The authors carried out high-throughput sequencing of TCR beta. They applied it to CD8+ and CD4+ T cells obtained from blood. Included as multiple sclerosis controls were treatment-naive patients who had stable or active relapsing-remitting disease. TEMRA cells were enriched by FACS, while CD8+ and CD4+ T cells were obtained through a negative isolation that was performed magnetically. V gene TRBV12-3 or TRBV12-4 combines with J gene TRBJ1-5; D gene unclear. Material for sequencing was CD8+ T cells from PBMCs. The TCR comes from a human donor with multiple sclerosis. DNA of the CDR3: TGTGCCAGCAGTTTAGGCGGTAAAAATCAGCCCCAGCATTTT. It yields the protein CASSLGGKNQPQHF.